This T cell receptor beta chain was obtained from a study of T cells in tumors after PD-1 blockade. Study-level background: Patients had no prior checkpoint blockade, systemic immunosuppressants, or anti-cancer therapy within 4 weeks.

Some clones are missing from TCRdb's copy, which holds only in-frame ones; the method was immunoSEQ multiplex PCR. The data hold approximately 47,000 clones, with approximately 79% observed a single time. Tumor or blood genomic DNA was sequenced, with inputs of about 616 ng to 6,500 ng. Sequenced material: PBMCs, taken before anti-PD-1 therapy. The origin of this receptor is a human donor with advanced basal cell or squamous cell carcinoma (not recorded which).

The CDR3 protein is CASSLDTGTDSPLHF. CDR3 sequence (DNA): TGTGCCAGCAGCCTAGACACAGGGACGGATTCACCCCTCCACTTT. The chain links TRBV5-4 to TRBJ1-6, with D possibly TRBD1 on 6 matching bases. Germline V lookup: CDR1 SGHNT, CDR2 YYREEE (reference sequence). V lost 4 bases and J lost 8, with 16 bases in between. The CDR3 has 15 amino acids.